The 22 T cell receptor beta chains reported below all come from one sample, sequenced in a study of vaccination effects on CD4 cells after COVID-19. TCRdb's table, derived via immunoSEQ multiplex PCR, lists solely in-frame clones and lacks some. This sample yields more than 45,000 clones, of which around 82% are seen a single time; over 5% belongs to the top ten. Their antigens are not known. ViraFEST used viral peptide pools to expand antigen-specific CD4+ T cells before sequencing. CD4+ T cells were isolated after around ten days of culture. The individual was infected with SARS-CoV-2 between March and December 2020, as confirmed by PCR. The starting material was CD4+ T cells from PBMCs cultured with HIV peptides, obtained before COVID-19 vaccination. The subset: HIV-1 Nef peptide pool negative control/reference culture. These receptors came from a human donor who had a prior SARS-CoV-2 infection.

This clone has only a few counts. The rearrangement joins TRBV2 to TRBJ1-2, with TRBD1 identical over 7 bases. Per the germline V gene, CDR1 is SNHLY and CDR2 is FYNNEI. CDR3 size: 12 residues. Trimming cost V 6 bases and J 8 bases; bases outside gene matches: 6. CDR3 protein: CASRTTGEGYTF. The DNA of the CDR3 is TGTGCCAGCAGGACCACAGGGGAAGGCTACACCTTC.

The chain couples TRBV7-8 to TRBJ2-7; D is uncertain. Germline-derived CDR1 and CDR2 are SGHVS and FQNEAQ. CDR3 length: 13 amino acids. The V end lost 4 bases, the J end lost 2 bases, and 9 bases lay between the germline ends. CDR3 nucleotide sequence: TGTGCCAGCAGCTCTATCGCTGCCTACGAGCAGTACTTC. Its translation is CASSSIAAYEQYF. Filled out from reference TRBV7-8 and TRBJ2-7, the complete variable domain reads GAGVSQSPRYKVAKRGQDVALRCDPISGHVSLFWYQQALGQGPEFLTYFQNEAQLDKSGLPSDRFFAERPEGSVSTLKIQRTQQEDSAVYLCASSSIAAYEQYFGPGTRLTVT.

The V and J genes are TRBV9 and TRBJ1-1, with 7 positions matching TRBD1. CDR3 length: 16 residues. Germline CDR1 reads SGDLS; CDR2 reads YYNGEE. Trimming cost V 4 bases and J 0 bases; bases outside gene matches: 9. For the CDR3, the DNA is TGTGCCAGCAGCCCTCGTGGGGACAGAATGAACACTGAAGCTTTCTTT. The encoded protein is CASSPRGDRMNTEAFF.

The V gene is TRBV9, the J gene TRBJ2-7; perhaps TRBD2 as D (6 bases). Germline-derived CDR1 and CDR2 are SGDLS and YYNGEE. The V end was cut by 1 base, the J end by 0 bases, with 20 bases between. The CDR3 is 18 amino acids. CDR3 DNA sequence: TGTGCCAGCAGCGTATCCCCTGGGGGGACGGCGAGCTCCTACGAGCAGTACTTC. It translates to CASSVSPGGTASSYEQYF.

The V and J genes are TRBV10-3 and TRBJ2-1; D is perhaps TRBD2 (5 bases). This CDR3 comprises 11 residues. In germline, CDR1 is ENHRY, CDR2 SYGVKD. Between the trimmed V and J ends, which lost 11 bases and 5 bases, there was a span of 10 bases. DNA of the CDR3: TGTGCCCCCCCCGGGGACAATGAGCAGTTCTTC. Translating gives CAPPGDNEQFF.

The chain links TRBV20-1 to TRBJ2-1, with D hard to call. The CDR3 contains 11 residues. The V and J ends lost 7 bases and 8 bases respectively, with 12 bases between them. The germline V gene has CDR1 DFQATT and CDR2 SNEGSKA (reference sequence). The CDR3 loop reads CSVSDGDEQFF. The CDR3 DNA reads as TGCAGTGTCTCGGACGGCGATGAGCAGTTCTTC.

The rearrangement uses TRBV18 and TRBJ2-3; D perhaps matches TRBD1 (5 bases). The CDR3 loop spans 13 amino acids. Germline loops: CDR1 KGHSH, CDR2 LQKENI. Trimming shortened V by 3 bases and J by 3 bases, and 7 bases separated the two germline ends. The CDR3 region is CASSPTATDTQYF. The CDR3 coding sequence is TGTGCCAGCTCACCGACAGCGACAGATACGCAGTATTTT.

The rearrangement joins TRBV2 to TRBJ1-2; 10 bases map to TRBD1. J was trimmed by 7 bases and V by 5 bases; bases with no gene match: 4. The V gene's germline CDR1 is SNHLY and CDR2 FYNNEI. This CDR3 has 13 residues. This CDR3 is CASSRDRGFGYTF. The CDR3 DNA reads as TGTGCCAGCAGTAGGGACAGGGGTTTTGGCTACACCTTC.

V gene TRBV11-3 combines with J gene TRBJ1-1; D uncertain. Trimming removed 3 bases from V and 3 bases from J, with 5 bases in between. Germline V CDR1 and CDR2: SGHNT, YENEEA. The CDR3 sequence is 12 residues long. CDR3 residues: CASSFSHTEAFF. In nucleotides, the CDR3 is TGTGCCAGCAGCTTCTCTCACACTGAAGCTTTCTTT.

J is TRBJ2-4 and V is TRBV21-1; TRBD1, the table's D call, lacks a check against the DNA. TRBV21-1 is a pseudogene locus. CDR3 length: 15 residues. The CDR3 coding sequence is TGTGCCAGCAGCAAATGGGGGCGGACCGAGGACATTCAGTACTTC. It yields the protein CASSKWGRTEDIQYF.

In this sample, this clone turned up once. The CDR3 DNA follows: TGCGCCAGCAGCTTGATGAAGGGGGCCCAAGAGACCCAGTACTTC. Translating gives CASSLMKGAQETQYF. J is TRBJ2-5 and V is TRBV5-1, with TRBD1 matching 7 bases. J lost 1 base, V lost 1 base, and 4 bases had no gene match. The germline V gene has CDR1 SGHRS and CDR2 YFSETQ. The CDR3 spans 15 residues.

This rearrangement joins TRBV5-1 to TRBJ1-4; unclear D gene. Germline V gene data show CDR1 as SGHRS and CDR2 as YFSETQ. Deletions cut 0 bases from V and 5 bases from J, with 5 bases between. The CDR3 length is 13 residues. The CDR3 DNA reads TGCGCCAGCAGCTTGGACGGGAATGAAAAACTGTTTTTT. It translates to CASSLDGNEKLFF.

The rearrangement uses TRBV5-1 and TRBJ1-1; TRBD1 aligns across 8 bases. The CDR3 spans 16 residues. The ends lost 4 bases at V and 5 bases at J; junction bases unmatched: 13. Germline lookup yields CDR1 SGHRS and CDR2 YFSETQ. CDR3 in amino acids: CASSHPDRGRDTEAFF. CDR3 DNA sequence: TGCGCCAGCAGCCATCCCGACAGGGGTCGGGATACTGAAGCTTTCTTT.

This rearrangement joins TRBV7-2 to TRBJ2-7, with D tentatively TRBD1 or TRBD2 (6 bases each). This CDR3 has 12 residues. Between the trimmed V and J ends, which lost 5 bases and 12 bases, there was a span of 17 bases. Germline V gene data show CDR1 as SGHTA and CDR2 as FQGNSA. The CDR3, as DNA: TGTGCCAGCAGCCATGGGGGGCCTTTGGGGTACTTC. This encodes CASSHGGPLGYF. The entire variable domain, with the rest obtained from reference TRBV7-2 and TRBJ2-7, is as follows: GAGVSQSPSNKVTEKGKDVELRCDPISGHTALYWYRQSLGQGLEFLIYFQGNSAPDKSGLPSDRFSAERTGGSVSTLTIQRTQQEDSAVYLCASSHGGPLGYFGPGTRLTVT.

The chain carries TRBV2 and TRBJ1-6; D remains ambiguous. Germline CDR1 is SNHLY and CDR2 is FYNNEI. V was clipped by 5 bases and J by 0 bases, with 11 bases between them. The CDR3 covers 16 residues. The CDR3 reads CASSNTASSYNSPLHF. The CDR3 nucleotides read TGTGCCAGCAGTAATACGGCGAGCTCCTATAATTCACCCCTCCACTTT. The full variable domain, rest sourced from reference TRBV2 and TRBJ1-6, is EPEVTQTPSHQVTQMGQEVILRCVPISNHLYFYWYRQILGQKVEFLVSFYNNEISEKSEIFDDQFSVERPDGSNFTLKIRSTKLEDSAMYFCASSNTASSYNSPLHFGNGTRLTVT.

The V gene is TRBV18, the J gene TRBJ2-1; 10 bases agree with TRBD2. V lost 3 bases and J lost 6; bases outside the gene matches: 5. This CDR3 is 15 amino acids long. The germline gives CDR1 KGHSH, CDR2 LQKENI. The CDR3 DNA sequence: TGTGCCAGCTCACCTCTAGCGGGAGTATCCAATGAGCAGTTCTTC. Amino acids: CASSPLAGVSNEQFF.

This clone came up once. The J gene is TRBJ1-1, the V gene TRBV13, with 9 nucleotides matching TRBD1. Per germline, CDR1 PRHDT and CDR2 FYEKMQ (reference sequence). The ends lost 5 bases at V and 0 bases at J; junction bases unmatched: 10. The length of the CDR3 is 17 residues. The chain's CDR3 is CASSAPPDRGMNTEAFF. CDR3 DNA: TGTGCCAGCAGCGCGCCCCCGGACAGGGGAATGAACACTGAAGCTTTCTTT.

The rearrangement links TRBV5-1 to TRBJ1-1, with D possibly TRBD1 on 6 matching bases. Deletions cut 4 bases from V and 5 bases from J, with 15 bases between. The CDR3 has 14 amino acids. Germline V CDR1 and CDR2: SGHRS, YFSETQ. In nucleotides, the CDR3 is TGCGCCAGCAGCCCCGGCAGGGGTGAAACTGAAGCTTTCTTT. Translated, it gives CASSPGRGETEAFF.

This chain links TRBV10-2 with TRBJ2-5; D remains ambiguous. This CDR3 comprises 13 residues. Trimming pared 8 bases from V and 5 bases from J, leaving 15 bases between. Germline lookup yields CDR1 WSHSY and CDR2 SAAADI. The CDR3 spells CASGLSTWETQYF. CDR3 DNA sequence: TGCGCCAGCGGTCTTAGTACCTGGGAGACCCAGTACTTC.

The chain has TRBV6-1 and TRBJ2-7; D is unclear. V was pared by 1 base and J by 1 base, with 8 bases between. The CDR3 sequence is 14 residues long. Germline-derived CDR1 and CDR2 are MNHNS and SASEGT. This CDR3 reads CASSEGPRSYEQYF. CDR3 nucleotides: TGTGCCAGCAGTGAAGGGCCCAGATCCTACGAGCAGTACTTC.

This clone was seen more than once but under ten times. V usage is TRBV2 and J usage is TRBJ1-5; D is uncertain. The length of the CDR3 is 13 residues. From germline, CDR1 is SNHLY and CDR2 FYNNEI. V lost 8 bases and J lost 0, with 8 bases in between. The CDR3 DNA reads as TGTGCCAGCGGGAGCTATAGCAATCAGCCCCAGCATTTT. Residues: CASGSYSNQPQHF.

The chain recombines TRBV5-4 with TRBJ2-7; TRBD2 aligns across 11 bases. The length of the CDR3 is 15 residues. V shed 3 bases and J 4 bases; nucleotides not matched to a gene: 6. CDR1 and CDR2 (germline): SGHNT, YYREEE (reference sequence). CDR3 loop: CASSSGTSGGYEQYF. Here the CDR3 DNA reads TGTGCCAGCAGCTCGGGGACTAGCGGAGGATACGAGCAGTACTTC.